Shown below are 2 T cell receptor beta chains from a single sample sequenced in a study of T cell repertoires in cytomegalovirus infection. TCRdb called the reads again in MiXCR, with one record for every CDR3 protein. The sample yields a few hundred thousand distinct CDR3 sequences, 15% to 20% seen once. The specimen was PBMCs. The receptors come from a human donor in good health (CMV status not recorded). Some clones in this sample may be carry-over from other donors' samples.

This clonotype appeared many times. The chain couples TRBV7-2 to TRBJ1-4; 7 bases match TRBD1. Germline CDR1 SGHTA, CDR2 FQGNSA. The CDR3 is 14 amino acids. V was clipped by 6 bases and J by 10 bases; unmatched bases: 11. The CDR3 coding sequence is TGTGCCAGCAGATTACAGGGGAGTGGTGGAAAACTGTTTTTT. Translated: CASRLQGSGGKLFF. The whole variable domain, filled in from reference TRBV7-2 and TRBJ1-4, reads GAGVSQSPSNKVTEKGKDVELRCDPISGHTALYWYRQSLGQGLEFLIYFQGNSAPDKSGLPSDRFSAERTGGSVSTLTIQRTQQEDSAVYLCASRLQGSGGKLFFGSGTQLSVL.

The V gene is TRBV19, the J gene TRBJ2-4; 8 nucleotides line up with TRBD2. The CDR3 covers 15 residues. J lost 5 bases, V lost 3 bases, and 6 bases had no gene match. CDR1 LNHDA and CDR2 SQIVND come from the germline V gene (reference sequence). The CDR3 DNA reads TGTGCCAGTAGTATCGTAGCGGGGCAGGAAAACATTCAGTACTTC. This translates into CASSIVAGQENIQYF.